A selection of T cell receptor beta chains follows, all from one sample in a study of cytomegalovirus exposure and HLA in healthy donors. The method was immunoSEQ multiplex PCR; TCRdb's version includes in-frame clones alone and lacks a portion of them. Of over 200,000 clones listed, around nine tenths are singletons. Sequenced: PBMCs. Receptor source: a woman between 18 and 29 years old in good health and CMV-seronegative. Each CDR3 is given with its conserved first and last residue. Fields, in order: D gene, clone size, J gene, V gene, CDR3 DNA, CDR3 protein. The D gene is left open where the match is weak. Part of the rows lack a size; the others show once, few, many or a class for expanded clones.

D: -; size: -; J: TRBJ2-5; V: TRBV18; DNA: TGTGCCAGCTCACCTCGACTTGAAGAGACCCAGTACTTC; CDR3: CASSPRLEETQYF
D: TRBD2; size: -; J: TRBJ2-5; V: TRBV5-6; DNA: TGTGCCAGCGGACTAGCGGGCCAAGAGACCCAGTACTTC; CDR3: CASGLAGQETQYF
D: TRBD1; size: -; J: TRBJ2-1; V: TRBV7-9; DNA: TGTGCCAGCAGCTCCGCCAGGACAGGAAACAATGAGCAGTTCTTC; CDR3: CASSSARTGNNEQFF
D: TRBD2; size: -; J: TRBJ2-1; V: TRBV7-9; DNA: TGTGCCAGCAGCTTAGATACTAGCGGGAGTTCCTACAATGAGCAGTTCTTC; CDR3: CASSLDTSGSSYNEQFF
D: TRBD1; size: -; J: TRBJ1-4; V: TRBV6-5; DNA: TGTGCCAGCGGGACAGCTAAAGCTAATGAAAAACTGTTTTTT; CDR3: CASGTAKANEKLFF
D: -; size: -; J: TRBJ2-7; V: TRBV2; DNA: TGTGCCAGCAAAAGCTGGCAGAGGTCCTACGAGCAGTACTTC; CDR3: CASKSWQRSYEQYF
D: -; size: -; J: TRBJ2-1; V: TRBV5-1; DNA: TGCGCCAGCCGAATTAGCCGTGACAATGAGCAGTTCTTC; CDR3: CASRISRDNEQFF
D: -; size: -; J: TRBJ1-2; V: TRBV6-4; DNA: TGTGCCAGCAGTGACGGGGAAGGGGCTAACTATGGCTACACCTTC; CDR3: CASSDGEGANYGYTF
D: TRBD2; size: -; J: TRBJ2-2; V: TRBV28; DNA: TGTGCCAGCAGTTTCCGACTAGCGGCCGGGGAGCTGTTTTTT; CDR3: CASSFRLAAGELFF
D: -; size: few; J: TRBJ2-1; V: TRBV19; DNA: TGTGCCAGTAGCTTGTTAGCGGAATACAATGAGCAGTTCTTC; CDR3: CASSLLAEYNEQFF
D: -; size: -; J: TRBJ1-3; V: TRBV9; DNA: TGTGCCAGCAGCGTAATGGACTCACTTATTGGTGGAAACACCATATATTTT; CDR3: CASSVMDSLIGGNTIYF
D: TRBD1; size: -; J: TRBJ2-7; V: TRBV11-2; DNA: TGTGCCACCTCGGTCGACAGGGCCTCCTACGAGCAGTACTTC; CDR3: CATSVDRASYEQYF
D: -; size: -; J: TRBJ2-1; V: TRBV6-4; DNA: TGTGCCAGCAGCCTAGCGAGCAACAATGAGCAGTTCTTC; CDR3: CASSLASNNEQFF
D: -; size: -; J: TRBJ2-7; V: TRBV6-6; DNA: TGTGCCAGCAGTTTCGGGGGCTACGAGCAGTACTTC; CDR3: CASSFGGYEQYF
D: -; size: -; J: TRBJ2-3; V: TRBV7-2; DNA: TGTGCCAGCAGCCGACAAATCCGGTCTGAAGGCACAGATACGCAGTATTTT; CDR3: CASSRQIRSEGTDTQYF
D: -; size: -; J: TRBJ2-7; V: TRBV5-6; DNA: TGTGCCAGCAGCTGGAGACCGGGACAAGGGGGAGAGCAGTACTTC; CDR3: CASSWRPGQGGEQYF
D: TRBD2; size: -; J: TRBJ2-4; V: TRBV5-1; DNA: TGCGCCAGCATGAGGAATAGCGGGAGCGGAATGGACATTCAGTACTTC; CDR3: CASMRNSGSGMDIQYF
D: -; size: -; J: TRBJ1-2; V: TRBV2; DNA: TGTGCCAGCGGGGACTACTATGGCTACACCTTC; CDR3: CASGDYYGYTF
D: TRBD1; size: -; J: TRBJ1-2; V: TRBV10-3; DNA: TGTGCCATCAGTGAGTCGGGACAGGGTATATATGGCTACACCTTC; CDR3: CAISESGQGIYGYTF
D: -; size: -; J: TRBJ1-5; V: TRBV28; DNA: TGTGCCAGCAGTTTGGCAAGAGGGTTTGGGGGCAATCAGCCCCAGCATTTT; CDR3: CASSLARGFGGNQPQHF
D: TRBD2; size: -; J: TRBJ2-3; V: TRBV7-2; DNA: TGTGCCAGCAGCCCCGGGACTAGGCGCACAGATACGCAGTATTTT; CDR3: CASSPGTRRTDTQYF
D: TRBD1; size: -; J: TRBJ2-7; V: TRBV5-1; DNA: TGCGCCAGCAGCACTGGGACAGGGGACGAGCAGTACTTC; CDR3: CASSTGTGDEQYF
D: -; size: -; J: TRBJ1-1; V: TRBV7-2; DNA: TGTGCCAGCAGCCAATCAGGGGTGGGTAACACTGAAGCTTTCTTT; CDR3: CASSQSGVGNTEAFF
D: -; size: -; J: TRBJ2-3; V: TRBV4-3; DNA: TGCGCCAGCAGCCAGGGGCGGGGACGTTCCACAGATACGCAGTATTTT; CDR3: CASSQGRGRSTDTQYF
D: TRBD2; size: -; J: TRBJ2-3; V: TRBV28; DNA: TGTGCCAGCGCCATGGGAAGCGGGATGAGCACAGATACGCAGTATTTT; CDR3: CASAMGSGMSTDTQYF
D: -; size: few; J: TRBJ1-4; V: TRBV6-5; DNA: TGTGCCAGCAGTGACAGGCTGAAACTGTTTTTT; CDR3: CASSDRLKLFF
D: -; size: -; J: TRBJ2-7; V: TRBV7-5; DNA: TGTGCCAGAAGCTTTGGGCGCGGGAAGCACCTCGAGCAGTACTTC; CDR3: CARSFGRGKHLEQYF
D: TRBD1; size: -; J: TRBJ1-2; V: TRBV5-1; DNA: TGCGCCAGCAGCGAGGGACAGGGAACCTATGGCTACACCTTC; CDR3: CASSEGQGTYGYTF
D: TRBD2; size: -; J: TRBJ2-7; V: TRBV2; DNA: TGTGCCAGCAGTGGGACTAGCGGGAGTAGTTTCGAGCAGTACTTC; CDR3: CASSGTSGSSFEQYF
D: -; size: -; J: TRBJ2-5; V: TRBV11-2; DNA: TGTGCCAGCAGCTTAGCGTATTCGGACAGCCAAGAGACCCAGTACTTC; CDR3: CASSLAYSDSQETQYF
D: -; size: -; J: TRBJ1-1; V: TRBV6-5; DNA: TGTGCCAGCAGGTCGCCGGGACAAGAAGCTTTCTTT; CDR3: CASRSPGQEAFF
D: TRBD2; size: -; J: TRBJ2-1; V: TRBV9; DNA: TGTGCCAGCAGCCCCTCGGGGGGACTTAAGAACAATGAGCAGTTCTTC; CDR3: CASSPSGGLKNNEQFF
D: -; size: -; J: TRBJ2-7; V: TRBV9; DNA: TGTGCCAGCAGCGTAGGCGGGGATAGCTCCTACGAGCAGTACTTC; CDR3: CASSVGGDSSYEQYF
D: TRBD2; size: -; J: TRBJ2-3; V: TRBV7-3; DNA: TGTGCCAGCAGCTTATCTAGCGGGACAGCAGATACGCAGTATTTT; CDR3: CASSLSSGTADTQYF
D: TRBD1; size: -; J: TRBJ2-7; V: TRBV6-5; DNA: TGTGCCAGCAGTTACGGAGCGGACAGGGACTCCTACGAGCAGTACTTC; CDR3: CASSYGADRDSYEQYF
D: TRBD1; size: -; J: TRBJ2-7; V: TRBV4-1; DNA: TGCGCCAGCAGCCAAGGCCAGGGGGATTCCTACGAGCAGTACTTC; CDR3: CASSQGQGDSYEQYF
D: -; size: few; J: TRBJ2-7; V: TRBV7-9; DNA: TGTGCCAGCAGCCTCCGGGGTACCTACGAGCAGTACTTC; CDR3: CASSLRGTYEQYF
D: TRBD1; size: few; J: TRBJ1-1; V: TRBV28; DNA: TGTGCCAGCAGTTACTTCCCAGGGGGCGCTGAAGCTTTCTTT; CDR3: CASSYFPGGAEAFF
D: TRBD2; size: -; J: TRBJ2-5; V: TRBV28; DNA: TGTGCCAGCAGTTCACGAGCGGGGTCCCAAGAGACCCAGTACTTC; CDR3: CASSSRAGSQETQYF
D: TRBD1; size: -; J: TRBJ1-4; V: TRBV11-1; DNA: TGTGCCAGCAGCTCCGGGACAGCCCTTAATGAAAAACTGTTTTTT; CDR3: CASSSGTALNEKLFF
D: -; size: -; J: TRBJ1-1; V: TRBV28; DNA: TGTGCCAGCAGTTCCGGGGGGGCTGAAGCTTTCTTT; CDR3: CASSSGGAEAFF
D: -; size: -; J: TRBJ1-5; V: TRBV11-3; DNA: TGTGCCCCACCGGGAGGGGACAATCGTCAGCCCCAGCATTTT; CDR3: CAPPGGDNRQPQHF
D: -; size: -; J: TRBJ2-1; V: TRBV27; DNA: TGTGCCAGCAGTCCCCGGCCAGGGTCCTACAATGAGCAGTTCTTC; CDR3: CASSPRPGSYNEQFF
D: TRBD2; size: few; J: TRBJ2-5; V: TRBV10-3; DNA: TGTGCCGCAGGAGGGGAGGGCCGGTTACGGACCCAGTACTTC; CDR3: CAAGGEGRLRTQYF
D: -; size: -; J: TRBJ2-2; V: TRBV12-1; DNA: TGTGCCAGCAGCTTAAGACTAGCGCCTGACCTCACCGGGGAGCTGTTTTTT; CDR3: CASSLRLAPDLTGELFF
D: TRBD2; size: -; J: TRBJ2-5; V: TRBV27; DNA: TGTGCCAGCAGTTTAAAGGGGGGCGGGAGGTTAGAGACCCAGTACTTC; CDR3: CASSLKGGGRLETQYF
D: TRBD2; size: -; J: TRBJ2-2; V: TRBV2; DNA: TGTGCCAGCAGGCTAGCGGGAGGGCCGGTCGGCACCGGGGAGCTGTTTTTT; CDR3: CASRLAGGPVGTGELFF
D: TRBD1; size: -; J: TRBJ2-2; V: TRBV5-6; DNA: TGTGCCAGCAGCGGGACAGGGTTTGCCGGGGAGCTGTTTTTT; CDR3: CASSGTGFAGELFF